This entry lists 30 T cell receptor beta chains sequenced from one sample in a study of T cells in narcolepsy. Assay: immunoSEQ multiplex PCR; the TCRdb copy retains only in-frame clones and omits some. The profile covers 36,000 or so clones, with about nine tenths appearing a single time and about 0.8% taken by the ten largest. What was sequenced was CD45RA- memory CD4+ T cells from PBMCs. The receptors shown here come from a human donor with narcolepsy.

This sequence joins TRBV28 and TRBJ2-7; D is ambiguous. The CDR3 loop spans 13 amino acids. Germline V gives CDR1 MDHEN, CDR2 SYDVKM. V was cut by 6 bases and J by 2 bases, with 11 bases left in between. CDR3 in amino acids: CASRRISPYEQYF. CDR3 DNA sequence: TGTGCCAGCAGACGGATATCCCCCTACGAGCAGTACTTC. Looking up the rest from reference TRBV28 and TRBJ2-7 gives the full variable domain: DVKVTQSSRYLVKRTGEKVFLECVQDMDHENMFWYRQDPGLGLRLIYFSYDVKMKEKGDIPEGYSVSREKKERFSLILESASTNQTSMYLCASRRISPYEQYFGPGTRLTVT.

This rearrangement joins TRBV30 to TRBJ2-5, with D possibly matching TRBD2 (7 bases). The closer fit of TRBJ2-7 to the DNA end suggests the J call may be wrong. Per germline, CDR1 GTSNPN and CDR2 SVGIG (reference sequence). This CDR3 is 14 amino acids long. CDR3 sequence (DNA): TGTGCCTTCTGTGAGGGGGGGCCGACCTACGAGCAGTACTTC. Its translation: CAFCEGGPTYEQYF.

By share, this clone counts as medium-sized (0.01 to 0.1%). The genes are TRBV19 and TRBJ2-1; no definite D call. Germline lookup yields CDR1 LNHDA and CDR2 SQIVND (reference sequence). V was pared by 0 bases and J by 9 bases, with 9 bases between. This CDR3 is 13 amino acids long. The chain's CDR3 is CASSIEGIGEQFF. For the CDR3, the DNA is TGTGCCAGTAGTATAGAAGGGATCGGTGAGCAGTTCTTC.

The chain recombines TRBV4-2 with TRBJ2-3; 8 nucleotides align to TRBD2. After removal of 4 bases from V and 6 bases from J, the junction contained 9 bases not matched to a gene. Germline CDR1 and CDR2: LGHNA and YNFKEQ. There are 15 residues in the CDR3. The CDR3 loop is CASSPGGGGSDTQYF. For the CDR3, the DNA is TGTGCCAGCAGCCCCGGGGGCGGGGGGTCTGATACGCAGTATTTT.

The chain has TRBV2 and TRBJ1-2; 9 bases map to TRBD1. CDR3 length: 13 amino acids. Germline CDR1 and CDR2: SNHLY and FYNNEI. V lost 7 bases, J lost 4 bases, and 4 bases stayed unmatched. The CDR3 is CASTVGQGYGYTF. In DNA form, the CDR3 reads TGTGCCAGCACCGTGGGACAGGGCTATGGCTACACCTTC. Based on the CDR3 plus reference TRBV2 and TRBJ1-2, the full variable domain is EPEVTQTPSHQVTQMGQEVILRCVPISNHLYFYWYRQILGQKVEFLVSFYNNEISEKSEIFDDQFSVERPDGSNFTLKIRSTKLEDSAMYFCASTVGQGYGYTFGSGTRLTVV.

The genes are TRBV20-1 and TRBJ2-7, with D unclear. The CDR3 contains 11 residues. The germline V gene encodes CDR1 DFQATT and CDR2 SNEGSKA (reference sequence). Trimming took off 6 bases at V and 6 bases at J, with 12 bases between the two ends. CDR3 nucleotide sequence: TGCAGTGCCAGGTCTCAGACCGAGCAGTACTTC. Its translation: CSARSQTEQYF.

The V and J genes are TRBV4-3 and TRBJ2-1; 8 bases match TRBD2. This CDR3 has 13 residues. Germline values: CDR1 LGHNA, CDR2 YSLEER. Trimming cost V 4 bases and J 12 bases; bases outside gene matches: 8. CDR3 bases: TGCGCCAGCAGCCTATCCCGGGAGGGTAGGCAGTTCTTC. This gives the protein CASSLSREGRQFF.

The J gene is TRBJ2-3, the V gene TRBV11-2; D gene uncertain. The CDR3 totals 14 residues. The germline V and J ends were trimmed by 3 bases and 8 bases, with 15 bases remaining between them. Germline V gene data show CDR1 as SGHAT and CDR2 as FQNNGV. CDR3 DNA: TGTGCCAGCAGCTTTGTATACGGTCTGGGTACGCAGTATTTT. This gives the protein CASSFVYGLGTQYF.

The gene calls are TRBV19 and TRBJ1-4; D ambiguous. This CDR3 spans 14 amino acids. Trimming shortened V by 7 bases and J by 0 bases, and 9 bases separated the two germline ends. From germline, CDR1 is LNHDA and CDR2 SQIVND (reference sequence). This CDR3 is CASKSQATNEKLFF. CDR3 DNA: TGTGCCAGTAAGTCACAAGCAACTAATGAAAAACTGTTTTTT. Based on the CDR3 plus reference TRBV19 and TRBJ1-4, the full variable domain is DGGITQSPKYLFRKEGQNVTLSCEQNLNHDAMYWYRQDPGQGLRLIYYSQIVNDFQKGDIAEGYSVSREKKESFPLTVTSAQKNPTAFYLCASKSQATNEKLFFGSGTQLSVL.

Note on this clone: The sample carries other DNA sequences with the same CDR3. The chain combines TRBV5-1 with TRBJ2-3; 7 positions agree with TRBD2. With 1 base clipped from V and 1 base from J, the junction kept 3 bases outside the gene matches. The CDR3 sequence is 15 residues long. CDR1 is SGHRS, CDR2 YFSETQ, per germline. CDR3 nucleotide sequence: TGCGCCAGCAGCTTGCTGGCGGGGGGCACAGATACGCAGTATTTT. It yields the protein CASSLLAGGTDTQYF.

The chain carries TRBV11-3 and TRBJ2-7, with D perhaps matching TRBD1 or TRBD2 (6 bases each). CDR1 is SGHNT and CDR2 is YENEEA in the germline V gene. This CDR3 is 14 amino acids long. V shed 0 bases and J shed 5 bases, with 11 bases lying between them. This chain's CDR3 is CASSLEGGGHEQYF. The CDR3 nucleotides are TGTGCCAGCAGCTTAGAGGGGGGCGGGCACGAGCAGTACTTC.

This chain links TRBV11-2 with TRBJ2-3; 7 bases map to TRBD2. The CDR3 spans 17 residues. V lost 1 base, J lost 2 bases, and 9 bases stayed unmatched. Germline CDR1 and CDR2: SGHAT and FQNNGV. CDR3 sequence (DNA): TGTGCCAGCAGCTTAGCCTCGTCTAGCGGACCCACAGATACGCAGTATTTT. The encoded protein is CASSLASSSGPTDTQYF.

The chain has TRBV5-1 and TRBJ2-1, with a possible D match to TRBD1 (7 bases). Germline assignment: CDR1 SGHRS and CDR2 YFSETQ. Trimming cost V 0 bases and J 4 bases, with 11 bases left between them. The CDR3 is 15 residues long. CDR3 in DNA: TGCGCCAGCAGCTTGGGAGCAGGGGGGTACAATGAGCAGTTCTTC. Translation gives CASSLGAGGYNEQFF.

The CDR3 nucleotides are TGCGCCAGCAGCTTTGGTCCCGGGGGGACCTCCTACGAGCAGTACTTC. This translates into CASSFGPGGTSYEQYF. The gene calls are TRBV5-1 and TRBJ2-7; 7 bases are shared with TRBD2. The CDR3 has 16 residues. Germline-derived CDR1 and CDR2 are SGHRS and YFSETQ. The V gene end was trimmed by 2 bases and the J gene end by 0 bases; junction bases not matched to a gene: 8.

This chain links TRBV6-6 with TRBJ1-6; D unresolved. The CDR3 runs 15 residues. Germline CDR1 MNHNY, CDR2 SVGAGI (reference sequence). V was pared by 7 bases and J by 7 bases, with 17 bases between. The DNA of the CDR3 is TGTGCCAGCATTGCCGAGGACCATTTCAATTCACCCCTCCACTTT. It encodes CASIAEDHFNSPLHF.

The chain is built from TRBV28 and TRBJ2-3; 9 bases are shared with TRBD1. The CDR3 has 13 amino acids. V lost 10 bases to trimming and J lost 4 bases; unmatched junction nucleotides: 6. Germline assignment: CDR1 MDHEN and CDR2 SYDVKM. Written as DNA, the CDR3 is TGTGCCATACAGGGGGCTCGGGCAGATACGCAGTATTTT. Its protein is CAIQGARADTQYF.

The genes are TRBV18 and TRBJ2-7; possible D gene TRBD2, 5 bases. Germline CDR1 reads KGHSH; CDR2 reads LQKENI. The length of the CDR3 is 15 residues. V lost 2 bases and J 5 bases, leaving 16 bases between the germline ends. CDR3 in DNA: TGTGCCAGCTCACCAGTTGATAGCGTCTTCCACGAGCAGTACTTC. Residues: CASSPVDSVFHEQYF. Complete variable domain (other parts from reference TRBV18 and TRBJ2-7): NAGVMQNPRHLVRRRGQEARLRCSPMKGHSHVYWYRQLPEEGLKFMVYLQKENIIDESGMPKERFSAEFPKEGPSILRIQQVVRGDSAAYFCASSPVDSVFHEQYFGPGTRLTVT.

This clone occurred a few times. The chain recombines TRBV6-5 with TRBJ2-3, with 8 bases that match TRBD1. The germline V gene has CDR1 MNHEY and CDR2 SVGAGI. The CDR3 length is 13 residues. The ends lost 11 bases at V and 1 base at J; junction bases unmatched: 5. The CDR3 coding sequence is TGTGCCGCCAGGGGGCGCGGCACAGATACGCAGTATTTT. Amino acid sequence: CAARGRGTDTQYF.

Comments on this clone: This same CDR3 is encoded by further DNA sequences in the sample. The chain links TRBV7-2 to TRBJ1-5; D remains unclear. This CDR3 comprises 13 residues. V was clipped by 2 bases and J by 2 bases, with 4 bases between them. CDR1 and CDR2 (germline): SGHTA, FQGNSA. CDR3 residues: CASSLRGNQPQHF. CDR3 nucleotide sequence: TGTGCCAGCAGCTTAAGGGGCAATCAGCCCCAGCATTTT.

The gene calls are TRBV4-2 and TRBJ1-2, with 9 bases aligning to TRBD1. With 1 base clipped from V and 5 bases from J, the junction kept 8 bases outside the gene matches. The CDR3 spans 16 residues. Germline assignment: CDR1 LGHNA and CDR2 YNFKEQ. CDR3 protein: CASSQGEQGALYGYTF. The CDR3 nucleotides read TGTGCCAGCAGCCAAGGGGAACAGGGGGCCCTTTATGGCTACACCTTC.

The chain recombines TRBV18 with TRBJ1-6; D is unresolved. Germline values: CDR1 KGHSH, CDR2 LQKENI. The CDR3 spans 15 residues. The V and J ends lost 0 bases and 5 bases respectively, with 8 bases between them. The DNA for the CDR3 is TGTGCCAGCTCACCACCGCGAGGGCATAATTCACCCCTCCACTTT. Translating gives CASSPPRGHNSPLHF.

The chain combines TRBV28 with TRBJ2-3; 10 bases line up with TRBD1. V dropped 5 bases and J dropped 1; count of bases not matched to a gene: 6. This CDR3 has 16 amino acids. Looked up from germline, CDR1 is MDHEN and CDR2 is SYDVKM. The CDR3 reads CASSGDRGLGTDTQYF. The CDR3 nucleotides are TGTGCCAGCAGTGGAGACAGGGGGCTCGGCACAGATACGCAGTATTTT.

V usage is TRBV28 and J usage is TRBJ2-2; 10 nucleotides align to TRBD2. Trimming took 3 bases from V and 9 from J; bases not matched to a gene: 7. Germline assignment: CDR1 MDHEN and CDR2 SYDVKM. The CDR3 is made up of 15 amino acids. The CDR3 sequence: CASSLGLAGVRELFF. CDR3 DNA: TGTGCCAGCAGTTTGGGGCTAGCGGGGGTGCGGGAGCTGTTTTTT. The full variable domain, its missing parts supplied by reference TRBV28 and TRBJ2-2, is DVKVTQSSRYLVKRTGEKVFLECVQDMDHENMFWYRQDPGLGLRLIYFSYDVKMKEKGDIPEGYSVSREKKERFSLILESASTNQTSMYLCASSLGLAGVRELFFGEGSRLTVL.

CDR3 region: CASSQETGSPYEQYF. CDR3 coding DNA: TGTGCCAGCAGCCAAGAGACAGGGTCACCCTACGAGCAGTACTTC. The chain recombines TRBV4-2 with TRBJ2-7, with 7 nucleotides matching TRBD1. Germline CDR1 and CDR2: LGHNA and YNFKEQ. CDR3 size: 15 residues. Germline trimming cut 0 bases from V and 2 bases from J; bases unmatched to any gene: 4.

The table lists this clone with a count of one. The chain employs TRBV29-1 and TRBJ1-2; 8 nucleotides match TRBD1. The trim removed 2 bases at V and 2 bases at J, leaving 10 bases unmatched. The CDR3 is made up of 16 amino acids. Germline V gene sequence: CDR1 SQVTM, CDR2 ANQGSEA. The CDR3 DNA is TGCAGCGTTGAAAGGGGACAGGTAGGAGGCAACTATGGCTACACCTTC. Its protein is CSVERGQVGGNYGYTF.

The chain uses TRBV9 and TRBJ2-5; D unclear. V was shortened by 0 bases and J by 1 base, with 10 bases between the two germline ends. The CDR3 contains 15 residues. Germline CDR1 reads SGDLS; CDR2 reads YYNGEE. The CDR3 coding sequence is TGTGCCAGCAGCGTAGGGGGTCGGCTCCAAGAGACCCAGTACTTC. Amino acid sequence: CASSVGGRLQETQYF.

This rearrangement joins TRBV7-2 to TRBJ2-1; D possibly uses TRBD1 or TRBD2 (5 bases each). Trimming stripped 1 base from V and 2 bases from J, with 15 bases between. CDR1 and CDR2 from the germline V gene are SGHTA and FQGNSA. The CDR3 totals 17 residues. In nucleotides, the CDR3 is TGTGCCAGCAGCTTAGGGGCTGGGACGAACGCCTACAATGAGCAGTTCTTC. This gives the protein CASSLGAGTNAYNEQFF.

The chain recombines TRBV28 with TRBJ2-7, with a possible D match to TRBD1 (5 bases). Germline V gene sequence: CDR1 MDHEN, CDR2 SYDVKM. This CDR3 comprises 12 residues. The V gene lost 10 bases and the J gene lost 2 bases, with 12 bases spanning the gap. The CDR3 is CATADTTYEQYF. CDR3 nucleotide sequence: TGTGCCACCGCGGACACCACCTACGAGCAGTACTTC. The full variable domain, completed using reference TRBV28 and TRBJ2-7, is DVKVTQSSRYLVKRTGEKVFLECVQDMDHENMFWYRQDPGLGLRLIYFSYDVKMKEKGDIPEGYSVSREKKERFSLILESASTNQTSMYLCATADTTYEQYFGPGTRLTVT.

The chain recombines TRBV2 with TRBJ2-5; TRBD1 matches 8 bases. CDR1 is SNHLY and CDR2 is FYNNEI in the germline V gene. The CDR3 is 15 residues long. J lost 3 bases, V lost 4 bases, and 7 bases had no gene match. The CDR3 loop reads CASSATGDVKETQYF. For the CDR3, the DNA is TGTGCCAGCAGTGCGACAGGGGATGTGAAAGAGACCCAGTACTTC.

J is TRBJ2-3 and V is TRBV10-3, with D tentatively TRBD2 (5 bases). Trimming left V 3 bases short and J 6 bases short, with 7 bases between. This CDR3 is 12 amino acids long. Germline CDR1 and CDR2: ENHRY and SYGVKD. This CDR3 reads CAISEADDTQYF. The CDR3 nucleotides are TGTGCCATCAGTGAAGCGGATGATACGCAGTATTTT.